The clone carrying this TCR beta chain is deemed medium-sized. Antigen: not known. Each TRB amplification used roughly 250-550 ng of genomic DNA from blood. The sample comes from a study of T and B cells in COVID-19 patients. Study conclusions and caveats: CD4+, regulatory T cell, CD8+ and sorted SARS-CoV-2-responsive or tetramer+ T cells were not yet sequenced. Active COVID-19 showed highly clonal TRB repertoires; recovery showed diversity and richness above healthy donors.

V dropped 6 bases and J dropped 0 bases, with 8 bases sitting between them. The CDR3 is 14 amino acids. TRB rearrangements were amplified by multiplex PCR with BIOMED2 TRB-A/B primers. MiXCR was run by TCRdb on the multiplex PCR reads, yielding one entry per CDR3 protein. The sample lists several thousand distinct CDR3 sequences, approximately 22% seen once, with roughly 19% in the top ten. Material: blood. The source is a human donor with active COVID-19. The chain carries TRBV12-3 or TRBV12-4 and TRBJ1-4; D might be TRBD1 (6 bases). The CDR3 region has the DNA TGTGCCAGCAGGGACAGTGCAACTAATGAAAAACTGTTTTTT. This gives the protein CASRDSATNEKLFF.